The rows below give T cell receptor beta chains drawn from one sample of a study of CD8 T cells in Susac syndrome. In TCRdb, the immunoSEQ multiplex PCR reads were re-called with MiXCR into one record per CDR3 protein. The table records around 180,000 distinct CDR3 sequences, roughly 95% of them present only once. Sequenced input: CD8+ T cells from PBMCs. Receptors originate from a human donor with multiple sclerosis. CDR3s include the opening cysteine and the closing phenylalanine or tryptophan. D genes are given only for firm matches. Size tells how often a clone was seen (once, few, many) or the class of an expanded clone, and some rows leave it out.

TRBJ2-3 | TRBD2 | TRBV20-1 | . | TGCAGTGCCACGATAGGGCGGGGGGCAAGCACAGATACGCAGTATTTT | CSATIGRGASTDTQYF
TRBJ1-3 | . | TRBV13 | . | TGTGCCAGCAGCTTAGCCTCGGGCTCTGGAAACACCATATATTTT | CASSLASGSGNTIYF
TRBJ1-1 | . | TRBV29-1 | once | TGCAGCCCCTTATTGGGGGGGCAAGCTTTCTTT | CSPLLGGQAFF
TRBJ1-1 | TRBD1 | TRBV7-9 | . | TGTGCCAGCAGCGAAGGGACAGCAACCGCTCCTGAAGCTTTCTTT | CASSEGTATAPEAFF
TRBJ2-3 | . | TRBV14 | once | TGTGCCAGCAGCCTCACGGGGAATACGCAGTATTTT | CASSLTGNTQYF
TRBJ2-7 | TRBD1 | TRBV15 | . | TGTGCCACCAGCAGAGATCGGGGGACCGGGACAGGGCAGGGCGAGCAGTACTTC | CATSRDRGTGTGQGEQYF
TRBJ2-7 | TRBD2 | TRBV2 | . | TGTGCCAGCAGGGAAACTAGCGGAGCGGTAACCTACGAGCAGTACTTC | CASRETSGAVTYEQYF
TRBJ2-7 | TRBD1 | TRBV3-1 | . | TGTGCCAGCAGCCAAGGACAGGGGGTATCCTACGAGCAGTACTTC | CASSQGQGVSYEQYF
TRBJ2-5 | TRBD1 | TRBV29-1 | . | TGCAGCGTTGAAGGGGGACAGAGGGAAGAGACCCAGTACTTC | CSVEGGQREETQYF
TRBJ2-1 | . | TRBV3-1 | . | TGTGCCAGCAGCCAAGATGTGATGCGGCCCTACAATGAGCAGTTCTTC | CASSQDVMRPYNEQFF
TRBJ2-3 | TRBD2 | TRBV19 | . | TGTGCCAGTGGTCAGCGGGAGTATTGGGATACGCAGTATTTT | CASGQREYWDTQYF
TRBJ2-3 | TRBD1 | TRBV20-1 | . | TGCAGTGCTTATCCGGGACAGGTCACAGATACGCAGTATTTT | CSAYPGQVTDTQYF
TRBJ2-7 | . | TRBV28 | . | TGTGCCAGCAGTTTAAGGGATTCGGCTTGGGACGAGCAGTACTTC | CASSLRDSAWDEQYF
TRBJ2-1 | TRBD1 | TRBV7-8 | . | TGTGCCAGCAGCGCTGATACAGGGGGCGACGAGCAGTTCTTC | CASSADTGGDEQFF
TRBJ2-1 | TRBD2 | TRBV6-5 | . | TGTGCCAGCAGTTACGATCTAGCGGGAGTCTACAATGAGCAGTTCTTC | CASSYDLAGVYNEQFF
TRBJ1-4 | . | TRBV6-5 | . | TGTGCCAGCAGTTCACAACAGGGCTTTGGTGAAAAACTGTTTTTT | CASSSQQGFGEKLFF
TRBJ2-1 | . | TRBV24-1 | . | TGTGCCACCGCGTGGGGGAATGAGCAGTTCTTC | CATAWGNEQFF